This T cell receptor beta chain was identified during a study of blood T cell repertoires in COVID-19. Study background: PBMCs, B-cell-depleted T cells, or T cells provided the cDNA or gDNA that made up the material.

V shed 5 bases, J shed 1 base, and the junction held 1 base outside the gene matches. Germline assignment: CDR1 KGHDR and CDR2 SFDVKD. The length of the CDR3 is 15 residues. Clones were sequenced by immunoSEQ multiplex PCR, and TCRdb holds only the in-frame ones, with some missing. The sample consists of approximately 200,000 clones, 65% to 90% of them appearing once. Grouping used clinical history reported by participants in a survey and questionnaire. Recovered participants had two consecutive negative NP/OP PCR tests, healthcare professional clearance, or symptom resolution. Sequenced material: PBMCs or T cells enriched from blood (not recorded which). The TCR was taken from a man in his forties who had recovered from COVID-19. This chain connects TRBV24-1 to TRBJ2-7; TRBD2 matches 13 bases. CDR3 DNA: TGTGCCACCAGTGGGACTAGCGGGAGTTCCTACGAGCAGTACTTC. Its translation is CATSGTSGSSYEQYF.